The 8 T cell receptor beta chains in this list originate from one sample, sequenced in a study of blood T cell repertoires in COVID-19. Some clones are missing from TCRdb's copy, which holds only in-frame ones; the method was immunoSEQ multiplex PCR. The data show 70,000 to 95,000 clones, approximately 92% seen once. Material: peripheral blood. Receptor source: a woman aged 55 to 70 with active COVID-19.

The CDR3 nucleotides are TGCGCCAGCAGCCCGCAGGGGCTAACCTACGAGCAGTACTTC. As protein: CASSPQGLTYEQYF. This rearrangement joins TRBV5-1 to TRBJ2-7; D may be TRBD1 (6 bases). The germline gives CDR1 SGHRS, CDR2 YFSETQ. V lost 4 bases to trimming and J lost 2 bases, with 13 bases between them. CDR3 length equals 14 residues.

The genes are TRBV19 and TRBJ2-6; D may be TRBD1 (6 bases). Trimming left V 6 bases short and J 13 bases short, with 16 bases between. Germline V gene data show CDR1 as LNHDA and CDR2 as SQIVND (reference sequence). CDR3 length equals 13 residues. As DNA, the CDR3 is TGTGCCAGTAGACAGGGCCCTACGGAAGTCCTGACTTTC. Translation gives CASRQGPTEVLTF.

This chain connects TRBV2 to TRBJ1-4; D perhaps matches TRBD1 (5 bases). CDR1 is SNHLY, CDR2 FYNNEI, per germline. V lost 6 bases to trimming and J lost 8 bases, with 13 bases between them. The CDR3 contains 13 residues. CDR3: CASRYGQGEKLFF. The DNA of the CDR3 is TGTGCCAGCAGGTACGGACAAGGCGAAAAACTGTTTTTT.

The V gene is TRBV5-4, the J gene TRBJ2-5, with TRBD2 matching over 11 bases. Trimming took 3 bases from V and 2 from J; bases not matched to a gene: 3. Germline loops: CDR1 SGHNT, CDR2 YYREEE (reference sequence). The CDR3 totals 15 residues. The CDR3 coding sequence is TGTGCCAGCAGCTCCAGACTAGCGGGACAAGAGACCCAGTACTTC. It yields the protein CASSSRLAGQETQYF.

The chain combines TRBV19 with TRBJ1-5; D is uncertain. The CDR3 consists of 14 residues. Germline CDR1 and CDR2: LNHDA and SQIVND (reference sequence). Trimming took off 6 bases at V and 1 base at J, with 10 bases between the two ends. CDR3: CASRYEHSNQPQHF. For the CDR3, the DNA is TGTGCCAGTAGATATGAACACAGCAATCAGCCCCAGCATTTT.

The V gene is TRBV7-2, the J gene TRBJ1-2; D is unclear. The CDR3 length is 15 residues. Germline assignment: CDR1 SGHTA and CDR2 FQGNSA. V was trimmed by 4 bases and J by 4 bases, leaving 16 bases between them. The CDR3 sequence is CASSSDANWSYGYTF. DNA of the CDR3: TGTGCCAGCAGCTCAGACGCGAACTGGAGCTATGGCTACACCTTC.

V usage is TRBV10-3 and J usage is TRBJ1-3; 7 bases are a match to TRBD1. Germline trimming cut 6 bases from V and 4 bases from J; bases unmatched to any gene: 3. This CDR3 is 13 amino acids long. Germline-derived CDR1 and CDR2 are ENHRY and SYGVKD. CDR3 sequence: CAIRQGGGNTIYF. The CDR3 DNA sequence: TGTGCCATCAGGCAGGGGGGCGGAAACACCATATATTTT.

Comments on this clone: A read error may produce the germline difference seen at one junction end. This sequence joins TRBV2 and TRBJ1-1; possible D gene TRBD1, 6 bases. This CDR3 has 13 amino acids. Per germline, CDR1 SNHLY and CDR2 FYNNEI. This chain's CDR3 is CVSSGQPNTEAFF. CDR3 DNA sequence: TGTGTCAGCAGTGGACAGCCGAACACTGAAGCTTTCTTT. Variable domain in full (rest from reference TRBV2 and TRBJ1-1): EPEVTQTPSHQVTQMGQEVILRCVPISNHLYFYWYRQILGQKVEFLVSFYNNEISEKSEIFDDQFSVERPDGSNFTLKIRSTKLEDSAMYFCVSSGQPNTEAFFGQGTRLTVV.